These T cell receptor beta chains were read from a single sample in a study of T cell responses to AZD1222 COVID-19 vaccine. TCRdb's copy holds only in-frame clones and misses some; the assay was immunoSEQ multiplex PCR. The ten top clones account for around 2.2%, within a sample of more than 110,000 clones. Sequencing was done on a sample of peripheral blood. These receptors all come from an adult in good health. The CDR3 runs from the conserved cysteine through the conserved F or W. Each record gives: CDR3 protein, J gene, V gene.

CDR3aa: CASSPLEGIGTF; j_gene: TRBJ2-7; v_gene: TRBV5-1
CDR3aa: CASSVGRRDPDTQYF; j_gene: TRBJ2-3; v_gene: TRBV9
CDR3aa: CASSARTSGGSDTQYF; j_gene: TRBJ2-3; v_gene: TRBV19
CDR3aa: CASSLDRVGGVRGYTF; j_gene: TRBJ1-2; v_gene: TRBV7-8
CDR3aa: CASSPDQANTGELFF; j_gene: TRBJ2-2; v_gene: TRBV5-6
CDR3aa: CASSIRTGTTYNSPLHF; j_gene: TRBJ1-6; v_gene: TRBV7-8
CDR3aa: CASRGQGGNQPQHF; j_gene: TRBJ1-5; v_gene: TRBV6-1
CDR3aa: CAWRDRGLAEAFF; j_gene: TRBJ1-1; v_gene: TRBV30
CDR3aa: CASSQESGTSGVLGHEQFF; j_gene: TRBJ2-1; v_gene: TRBV3-1/TRBV3-2
CDR3aa: CASTRPGQGDEQYF; j_gene: TRBJ2-7; v_gene: TRBV6-5
CDR3aa: CASQTISNQPQHF; j_gene: TRBJ1-5; v_gene: TRBV19
CDR3aa: CASSYSGSSGNTIYF; j_gene: TRBJ1-3; v_gene: TRBV6-5
CDR3aa: CASKPAGWGAYEQYF; j_gene: TRBJ2-7; v_gene: TRBV11-3
CDR3aa: CASSPPLGRGDNYGYTF; j_gene: TRBJ1-2; v_gene: TRBV9
CDR3aa: CASSQEGQAYSGNTIYF; j_gene: TRBJ1-3; v_gene: TRBV4-1
CDR3aa: CASSLEFGGYESYTF; j_gene: TRBJ1-2; v_gene: TRBV7-9
CDR3aa: CASGTRSYNSPLHF; j_gene: TRBJ1-6; v_gene: TRBV6-5
CDR3aa: CASSPGTSRYGYTF; j_gene: TRBJ1-2; v_gene: TRBV5-8
CDR3aa: CASSLRGPNYGYTF; j_gene: TRBJ1-2; v_gene: TRBV5-1
CDR3aa: CASRAGGNTEAFF; j_gene: TRBJ1-1; v_gene: TRBV3-1/TRBV3-2
CDR3aa: CASSSVGPLLHF; j_gene: TRBJ1-6; v_gene: TRBV7-2
CDR3aa: CASGFGRESYGYTF; j_gene: TRBJ1-2; v_gene: TRBV7-9
CDR3aa: CASSQDRSTNNSPLHF; j_gene: TRBJ1-6; v_gene: TRBV4-3
CDR3aa: CASSSPPWTPLTDTQYF; j_gene: TRBJ2-3; v_gene: TRBV7-9
CDR3aa: CASTLTQETQYF; j_gene: TRBJ2-5; v_gene: TRBV6-6
CDR3aa: CASSANPTNQPQHF; j_gene: TRBJ1-5; v_gene: TRBV2